This TCR beta chain was recorded in a study of siplizumab effects on memory and regulatory T cells. Study-level results: Sequences below about 10^-5 frequency were poorly captured, and few alloreactive clones mapped to unstimulated subsets. Naive T cells seemed more diverse than memory cells and seemed major alloresponse contributors. Siplizumab significantly decreased alloreactive sequences from unstimulated CD4+ memory cells.

Sequence data were generated for unstimulated naive, memory, effector memory and TEMRA subsets in a few donor pairs. Trimming took off 1 base at V and 2 bases at J, with 8 bases between the two ends. Germline V gene sequence: CDR1 SEHNR, CDR2 FQNEAQ (reference sequence). The CDR3 consists of 14 residues. This clone was seen just once. Its antigen is unidentified. The data were produced by immunoSEQ multiplex PCR, yet TCRdb's version contains in-frame clones alone and is incomplete. The table has 50,000 to 70,000 clones, 90% to 98% seen once; the top ten hold roughly 0.097%. The sequencing input was naive CD8+ T cells sorted from blood. The receptor was derived from a human donor in good health. The chain couples TRBV7-9 to TRBJ1-1; D may be TRBD1 (6 bases). CDR3 sequence: CASSLGTVNTEAFF. For the CDR3, the DNA is TGTGCCAGCAGCTTAGGGACAGTTAACACTGAAGCTTTCTTT.